This is a list of T cell receptor beta chains from one sample in a study of yellow fever vaccine responses in identical twins. TCRdb recomputed calls from the RT-PCR reads with MiXCR, one row per CDR3 protein. The sample gives around 20,000 distinct CDR3 sequences, under 70% of which show up once; roughly 2% is in the top ten. The specimen comprised T cells from blood (PBMCs), unsorted or a sorted subset (not recorded which), sampled before or after yellow fever vaccination (not recorded which). These TCRs come from a woman between 18 and 30 years old who received the yellow fever vaccine. Both conserved end residues are part of each CDR3. D genes are given only for firm matches. Expanded clones are given a class, and other clones once, few, many or no size at all.

abundance	d_gene	v_gene	j_gene	CDR3nt	CDR3aa
-	-	TRBV7-3	TRBJ2-2	TGTGCCAGCAGCCGGGAAACGAACACCGGGGAGCTGTTTTTT	CASSRETNTGELFF
-	-	TRBV20-1	TRBJ2-7	TGCAGTGCTAGAGATCGCGCCGGGATCTACGAGCAGTACTTC	CSARDRAGIYEQYF
-	-	TRBV15	TRBJ2-7	TGTGCCACCAGCAGAACCCTAGCCTACGAGCAGTACTTC	CATSRTLAYEQYF
few	-	TRBV5-1	TRBJ2-1	TGCGCCAGCAGCCTAAGAATTAATGAGCAGTTCTTC	CASSLRINEQFF
few	-	TRBV15	TRBJ2-1	TGTGCCACCAGCTACCTACCGAGCTCCTACAATGAGCAGTTCTTC	CATSYLPSSYNEQFF
-	-	TRBV11-1	TRBJ1-4	TGTGCCAGCAGCTTGGGTTGGAACGATGAAAAACTGTTTTTT	CASSLGWNDEKLFF
-	TRBD1	TRBV5-6	TRBJ2-7	TGTGCCAGCAGCCCCGGGACAGGGTCAGTCTACGAGCAGTACTTC	CASSPGTGSVYEQYF
-	-	TRBV14	TRBJ2-3	TGTGCCAGCAGCCAAGGCGGTGGTAACCCATATTGGGCGCAGTATTTT	CASSQGGGNPYWAQYF
-	-	TRBV11-1	TRBJ2-1	TGTGCCAGCAGCCTAACCGGGACTTTCACCACGGAGCAGTTCTTC	CASSLTGTFTTEQFF
once	-	TRBV5-6	TRBJ2-4	TGTGCCAGCAGCTTGGGGGACGTAGCCAAAAACATTCAGTACTTC	CASSLGDVAKNIQYF
-	-	TRBV23-1	TRBJ2-7	TGCGCCAGCAGTCAATCGGGCGAGTACGAGCAGTACTTC	CASSQSGEYEQYF
few	-	TRBV5-1	TRBJ2-1	TGCGCCAGCAGCTTGGGACTCCGTGACAATGAGCAGTTCTTC	CASSLGLRDNEQFF
-	TRBD2	TRBV20-1	TRBJ2-1	TGCAGTGCTAGGACTAGCGGGGTCCCCTACAATGAGCAGTTCTTC	CSARTSGVPYNEQFF
-	-	TRBV15	TRBJ2-5	TGTGCCACCAGCAGAGAGCGGGGCTTGAGGGAGACCCAGTACTTC	CATSRERGLRETQYF
-	-	TRBV18	TRBJ2-7	TGTGCCAGCTCCCGACCGGGACAGCAGTACTTC	CASSRPGQQYF
-	TRBD1	TRBV27	TRBJ2-1	TGTGCCAGCAGTCTTCAGGGGGCCACCCTTTTCTTC	CASSLQGATLFF
once	-	TRBV29-1	TRBJ2-1	TGCAGCGTTGAACCGCCAGCGGACAGTTTTGAGCAGTTCTTC	CSVEPPADSFEQFF
-	TRBD2	TRBV7-2	TRBJ2-1	TGTGCCAGCAGCCCAAGCGGGAACTCCTACAATGAGCAGTTCTTC	CASSPSGNSYNEQFF
-	-	TRBV5-1	TRBJ2-5	TGCGCCAGCAGCGCGGCGGAAGAGACCCAGTACTTC	CASSAAEETQYF
-	-	TRBV5-4	TRBJ2-3	TGTGCCAGCAGCTTGGGCATGCATCAGAGTCCGCAGTATTTT	CASSLGMHQSPQYF
few	-	TRBV15	TRBJ2-1	TGTGCCACCAGCGCTCGGGACTCCCTCTCCTACAATGAGCAGTTCTTC	CATSARDSLSYNEQFF
-	TRBD1	TRBV5-5	TRBJ1-5	TGTGCCAGCAGCTTGGCCCCAGGGGGGGAACAGCCCCAGCATTTT	CASSLAPGGEQPQHF
-	TRBD1	TRBV13	TRBJ1-4	TGTGCCAGCAGCTCATCCGGGACAGGGAGGTTAAAACTGTTTTTT	CASSSSGTGRLKLFF
-	-	TRBV28	TRBJ1-5	TGTGCCAGCACCGGACGGCTTGGAGATCAGCCCCAGCATTTT	CASTGRLGDQPQHF
-	TRBD2	TRBV6-5	TRBJ2-1	TGTGCCAGCAGTTACTCTGAGCGGGATGGGTACAATGAGCAGTTCTTC	CASSYSERDGYNEQFF
few	TRBD2	TRBV11-3	TRBJ2-1	TGTGCCAGCAGCACGGGACTAGCGGGAGGGGTTGAGCAGTTCTTC	CASSTGLAGGVEQFF
-	-	TRBV10-3	TRBJ1-1	TGTGCCATCAGTGACCCTAGGGTAGGGAACACTGAAGCTTTCTTT	CAISDPRVGNTEAFF
-	-	TRBV10-1	TRBJ2-1	TGCGCCAGCAGTGACGGCGGGTATGCGTACAATGAGCAGTTCTTC	CASSDGGYAYNEQFF
-	TRBD2	TRBV11-1	TRBJ2-1	TGTGCCAGCAGCTTAGGTGGGACTAGCTTTTACAATGAGCAGTTCTTC	CASSLGGTSFYNEQFF
once	-	TRBV29-1	TRBJ2-7	TGCAGCGTTTATGGTGGGAGCTCCTACGAGCAGTACTTC	CSVYGGSSYEQYF
-	-	TRBV3-1	TRBJ2-7	TGTGCCAGCAGCCAAGACGGGAGACTAAACGAGCAGTACTTC	CASSQDGRLNEQYF
-	-	TRBV5-4	TRBJ2-7	TGTGCCAGCAGCTTGTTCGGGGCCTACGAGCAGTACTTC	CASSLFGAYEQYF
once	-	TRBV29-1	TRBJ2-5	TGCAGCGTTGAACCCGCCGGAGGAGAGACCCAGTACTTC	CSVEPAGGETQYF
-	TRBD1	TRBV23-1	TRBJ2-3	TGCGCCAGCAGGAGGACAGGCCAACTGACAGATACGCAGTATTTT	CASRRTGQLTDTQYF
-	TRBD1	TRBV2	TRBJ2-2	TGTGCCAGCAGTGTAGTTGGACAGGCGGCCGGGGAGCTGTTTTTT	CASSVVGQAAGELFF
-	-	TRBV12-3/TRBV12-4	TRBJ1-6	TGTGCCAGCAGTTTTCAGTATAATTCACCCCTCCACTTT	CASSFQYNSPLHF
few	-	TRBV11-3	TRBJ1-5	TGTGCCAGCAGCCGTGGTCAAACCCCCAATCAGCCCCAGCATTTT	CASSRGQTPNQPQHF
-	-	TRBV7-8	TRBJ2-1	TGTGCCAGCAGCCAAGTGGGGGTGGAGTTCTTC	CASSQVGVEFF
-	-	TRBV7-1	TRBJ1-1	TGTGCCAGCAGCTCACCGGGGCCGGGGACTGAAGCTTTCTTT	CASSSPGPGTEAFF
once	-	TRBV19	TRBJ2-7	TGTGCCAGTAGTAGAACGACGTTCTCCTACGAGCAGTACTTC	CASSRTTFSYEQYF
-	TRBD1	TRBV11-1	TRBJ2-1	TGTGCCAGCAGCGTCCGCGGGACAGGAGCGAAGTTCTTC	CASSVRGTGAKFF
-	TRBD2	TRBV11-3	TRBJ2-4	TGTGCCAGCAGCTCCCACCCGGGGACCGGGGGGAACATTCAGTACTTC	CASSSHPGTGGNIQYF